These T cell receptor beta chains were read from a single sample in a study of glioma-infiltrating T cells after dendritic cell vaccination. Method: immunoSEQ multiplex PCR; TCRdb's copy keeps in-frame clones and lacks some. The sample yields 91,000 or so clones, approximately 84% seen once. The specimen comprised blood, sampled after dendritic cell vaccination. All receptors derive from a human donor with glioblastoma. Each CDR3 is given with its conserved first and last residue. Fields, in order: V gene, D gene, clone size, J gene, CDR3 protein, CDR3 DNA. D genes are given only for firm matches. Not every row has a clone size; where given, it reads once, few, many or a size class.

v_call: TRBV27
d_call: NA
clone_size: NA
j_call: TRBJ2-5
cdr3_aa: CASSSPGLGLIETQYF
cdr3_nt: TGTGCCAGCAGTTCCCCGGGACTGGGACTTATCGAGACCCAGTACTTC

v_call: TRBV11-3
d_call: TRBD2
clone_size: NA
j_call: TRBJ2-1
cdr3_aa: CASSPPSGSGEQFF
cdr3_nt: TGTGCCAGCAGCCCGCCTAGCGGGAGTGGGGAGCAGTTCTTC

v_call: TRBV28
d_call: NA
clone_size: once
j_call: TRBJ2-1
cdr3_aa: CASSSRQNWQFF
cdr3_nt: TGTGCCAGCAGTTCCAGACAGAACTGGCAGTTCTTC

v_call: TRBV11-1
d_call: TRBD2
clone_size: NA
j_call: TRBJ2-2
cdr3_aa: CASSPGGAGELFF
cdr3_nt: TGTGCCAGCAGCCCGGGGGGGGCCGGGGAGCTGTTTTTT

v_call: TRBV25-1
d_call: NA
clone_size: medium-sized
j_call: TRBJ1-1
cdr3_aa: CASSELGPAGNTEAFF
cdr3_nt: TGTGCCAGCAGTGAATTAGGGCCGGCGGGGAACACTGAAGCTTTCTTT

v_call: TRBV6-5
d_call: TRBD2
clone_size: NA
j_call: TRBJ2-1
cdr3_aa: CASRRAGAVNEQFF
cdr3_nt: TGTGCCAGCAGGAGAGCGGGAGCAGTCAATGAGCAGTTCTTC

v_call: TRBV9
d_call: NA
clone_size: NA
j_call: TRBJ2-2
cdr3_aa: CASSGTRDSANTGELFF
cdr3_nt: TGTGCCAGCAGCGGCACGAGGGACTCCGCGAACACCGGGGAGCTGTTTTTT

v_call: TRBV15
d_call: NA
clone_size: NA
j_call: TRBJ1-5
cdr3_aa: CATSRDPVGNQPQHF
cdr3_nt: TGTGCCACCAGCAGAGATCCGGTTGGCAATCAGCCCCAGCATTTT

v_call: TRBV5-1
d_call: NA
clone_size: NA
j_call: TRBJ2-7
cdr3_aa: CASSLELPLEQYF
cdr3_nt: TGCGCCAGCAGCTTGGAGCTGCCCCTCGAGCAGTACTTC

v_call: TRBV7-2
d_call: NA
clone_size: NA
j_call: TRBJ2-3
cdr3_aa: CASSLGGPPADTQYF
cdr3_nt: TGTGCCAGCAGCTTAGGTGGGCCCCCGGCTGATACGCAGTATTTT

v_call: TRBV7-9
d_call: NA
clone_size: NA
j_call: TRBJ2-7
cdr3_aa: CASSLDDHLPGQYF
cdr3_nt: TGTGCCAGCAGCTTAGACGATCACCTACCGGGGCAGTACTTC

v_call: TRBV30
d_call: TRBD2
clone_size: NA
j_call: TRBJ2-5
cdr3_aa: CARRGEGETQYF
cdr3_nt: TGTGCCCGCCGGGGGGAGGGGGAGACCCAGTACTTC

v_call: TRBV4-1
d_call: TRBD2
clone_size: NA
j_call: TRBJ2-7
cdr3_aa: CASSQNEAGGPWEQYF
cdr3_nt: TGCGCCAGCAGCCAGAATGAAGCGGGAGGGCCTTGGGAGCAGTACTTC

v_call: TRBV5-1
d_call: TRBD1
clone_size: NA
j_call: TRBJ1-2
cdr3_aa: CASSLGTGDDGYTF
cdr3_nt: TGCGCCAGCAGCTTAGGGACAGGGGATGATGGCTACACCTTC

v_call: TRBV7-8
d_call: TRBD1
clone_size: NA
j_call: TRBJ1-4
cdr3_aa: CASSPGGVRGPEKLFF
cdr3_nt: TGTGCCAGCAGCCCAGGGGGGGTCAGGGGGCCCGAAAAACTGTTTTTT

v_call: TRBV18
d_call: NA
clone_size: NA
j_call: TRBJ1-1
cdr3_aa: CASSPAANAEAFF
cdr3_nt: TGTGCCAGCTCACCGGCCGCAAACGCTGAAGCTTTCTTT

v_call: TRBV6-5
d_call: TRBD1
clone_size: NA
j_call: TRBJ2-7
cdr3_aa: CASRPGQRLYEQYF
cdr3_nt: TGTGCCAGCAGACCGGGACAGAGACTCTACGAGCAGTACTTC

v_call: TRBV28
d_call: NA
clone_size: once
j_call: TRBJ1-5
cdr3_aa: CASSLWGDQPQHF
cdr3_nt: TGTGCCAGCAGTTTATGGGGAGATCAGCCCCAGCATTTT

v_call: TRBV29-1
d_call: NA
clone_size: NA
j_call: TRBJ2-7
cdr3_aa: CSVETGPYEQYF
cdr3_nt: TGCAGCGTTGAGACAGGACCTTACGAGCAGTACTTC

v_call: TRBV2
d_call: NA
clone_size: many
j_call: TRBJ1-4
cdr3_aa: CASSEGAGGKLFF
cdr3_nt: TGTGCCAGCAGTGAAGGGGCAGGAGGGAAACTGTTTTTT

v_call: TRBV18
d_call: TRBD1
clone_size: NA
j_call: TRBJ1-2
cdr3_aa: CASSPGWDSSYGYTF
cdr3_nt: TGTGCCAGCTCACCCGGCTGGGACAGCTCCTATGGCTACACCTTC

v_call: TRBV11-2
d_call: TRBD2
clone_size: NA
j_call: TRBJ2-3
cdr3_aa: CASSLDSPLTSGTTDTQYF
cdr3_nt: TGTGCCAGCAGCTTAGACAGCCCCCTCACTAGCGGGACCACAGATACGCAGTATTTT

v_call: TRBV18
d_call: NA
clone_size: few
j_call: TRBJ2-7
cdr3_aa: CASSPFSGEGIYEQYF
cdr3_nt: TGTGCCAGCTCACCATTTTCAGGGGAGGGGATCTACGAGCAGTACTTC

v_call: TRBV5-1
d_call: TRBD1
clone_size: NA
j_call: TRBJ1-1
cdr3_aa: CASSFTGDTEAFF
cdr3_nt: TGCGCCAGCAGCTTCACAGGGGACACTGAAGCTTTCTTT

v_call: TRBV29-1
d_call: NA
clone_size: NA
j_call: TRBJ1-2
cdr3_aa: CSVGDDRQYGYTF
cdr3_nt: TGCAGCGTTGGAGATGACAGGCAGTATGGCTACACCTTC

v_call: TRBV7-2
d_call: NA
clone_size: NA
j_call: TRBJ1-2
cdr3_aa: CASSLQGTNYGYTF
cdr3_nt: TGTGCCAGCAGCTTACAGGGGACTAACTATGGCTACACCTTC

v_call: TRBV4-1
d_call: NA
clone_size: few
j_call: TRBJ2-2
cdr3_aa: CASSQVRGSGELFF
cdr3_nt: TGCGCCAGCAGCCAAGTGAGGGGGTCCGGGGAGCTGTTTTTT

v_call: TRBV6-1
d_call: NA
clone_size: NA
j_call: TRBJ2-7
cdr3_aa: CASVWTAKLYEQYF
cdr3_nt: TGTGCCAGCGTCTGGACAGCCAAACTCTACGAGCAGTACTTC

v_call: TRBV6-6
d_call: NA
clone_size: NA
j_call: TRBJ1-2
cdr3_aa: CASSYSSGPVYGYTF
cdr3_nt: TGTGCCAGCAGTTACTCGAGCGGCCCAGTCTATGGCTACACCTTC

v_call: TRBV6-1
d_call: NA
clone_size: NA
j_call: TRBJ1-1
cdr3_aa: CASSEVQGRSTEAFF
cdr3_nt: TGTGCCAGCAGTGAAGTACAGGGAAGGTCCACTGAAGCTTTCTTT

v_call: TRBV6-5
d_call: NA
clone_size: NA
j_call: TRBJ1-2
cdr3_aa: CASLIKGHGYTF
cdr3_nt: TGTGCCAGCCTAATAAAGGGGCATGGCTACACCTTC

v_call: TRBV5-1
d_call: NA
clone_size: NA
j_call: TRBJ1-5
cdr3_aa: CASSLDHFSNQPQHF
cdr3_nt: TGCGCCAGCAGCTTGGATCATTTTAGCAATCAGCCCCAGCATTTT

v_call: TRBV5-1
d_call: NA
clone_size: NA
j_call: TRBJ1-1
cdr3_aa: CASNPLGALNTEAFF
cdr3_nt: TGCGCCAGCAACCCACTGGGGGCCCTGAACACTGAAGCTTTCTTT

v_call: TRBV11-2
d_call: NA
clone_size: NA
j_call: TRBJ2-7
cdr3_aa: CASSLAGYPYEQYF
cdr3_nt: TGTGCCAGCAGCTTAGCAGGGTACCCCTACGAGCAGTACTTC

v_call: TRBV4-1
d_call: NA
clone_size: once
j_call: TRBJ2-3
cdr3_aa: CASSPIPRDTQYF
cdr3_nt: TGCGCCAGCAGCCCCATCCCTCGGGATACGCAGTATTTT

v_call: TRBV28
d_call: NA
clone_size: once
j_call: TRBJ1-1
cdr3_aa: CASTEHLGLEAFF
cdr3_nt: TGTGCCAGCACCGAGCATCTCGGGTTGGAAGCTTTCTTT

v_call: TRBV4-1
d_call: TRBD2
clone_size: NA
j_call: TRBJ2-2
cdr3_aa: CASSPSGTRIAGELFF
cdr3_nt: TGCGCCAGCAGCCCTTCCGGGACTAGGATCGCCGGGGAGCTGTTTTTT

v_call: TRBV7-9
d_call: NA
clone_size: NA
j_call: TRBJ2-6
cdr3_aa: CASITQGPGGSGANVLTF
cdr3_nt: TGTGCCAGCATCACCCAGGGGCCGGGGGGCTCTGGGGCCAACGTCCTGACTTTC

v_call: TRBV5-4
d_call: NA
clone_size: few
j_call: TRBJ2-7
cdr3_aa: CASSVSQGYEQYF
cdr3_nt: TGTGCCAGCAGCGTTTCCCAGGGGTACGAGCAGTACTTC

v_call: TRBV25-1
d_call: NA
clone_size: NA
j_call: TRBJ2-7
cdr3_aa: CASSVTGLGFYEQYF
cdr3_nt: TGTGCCAGCAGTGTTACAGGGTTGGGGTTTTACGAGCAGTACTTC

v_call: TRBV2
d_call: TRBD1
clone_size: NA
j_call: TRBJ1-5
cdr3_aa: CASNGQGARNNQPQHF
cdr3_nt: TGTGCCAGCAATGGACAGGGGGCGAGGAACAATCAGCCCCAGCATTTT

v_call: TRBV10-1
d_call: NA
clone_size: NA
j_call: TRBJ1-1
cdr3_aa: CASRSEGGTEAFF
cdr3_nt: TGCGCCAGCAGAAGTGAAGGGGGCACTGAAGCTTTCTTT

v_call: TRBV14
d_call: TRBD2
clone_size: NA
j_call: TRBJ2-7
cdr3_aa: CASSHWTSGSEQYF
cdr3_nt: TGTGCCAGCAGCCACTGGACTAGCGGGAGCGAGCAGTACTTC

v_call: TRBV6-4
d_call: NA
clone_size: NA
j_call: TRBJ2-1
cdr3_aa: CASSDSSGPEQFF
cdr3_nt: TGTGCCAGCAGTGACTCTAGCGGTCCTGAGCAGTTCTTC

v_call: TRBV28
d_call: NA
clone_size: NA
j_call: TRBJ2-1
cdr3_aa: CASKKTGRLDEQFF
cdr3_nt: TGTGCCAGCAAGAAGACAGGCCGGTTGGATGAGCAGTTCTTC

v_call: TRBV30
d_call: NA
clone_size: NA
j_call: TRBJ1-3
cdr3_aa: CAWRAQVYSGNTIYF
cdr3_nt: TGTGCCTGGAGGGCTCAGGTCTACTCTGGAAACACCATATATTTT

v_call: TRBV5-1
d_call: NA
clone_size: NA
j_call: TRBJ2-5
cdr3_aa: CASSLVGGTETQYF
cdr3_nt: TGCGCCAGCAGCTTGGTCGGAGGGACCGAGACCCAGTACTTC

v_call: TRBV10-3
d_call: TRBD2
clone_size: NA
j_call: TRBJ2-1
cdr3_aa: CAISEVAGGRNEQFF
cdr3_nt: TGTGCCATCAGTGAAGTAGCGGGAGGGCGGAATGAGCAGTTCTTC

v_call: TRBV28
d_call: TRBD1
clone_size: NA
j_call: TRBJ2-7
cdr3_aa: CASSPSGQGYEQYF
cdr3_nt: TGTGCCAGCAGTCCCTCGGGACAGGGCTACGAGCAGTACTTC

v_call: TRBV15
d_call: TRBD2
clone_size: NA
j_call: TRBJ2-7
cdr3_aa: CATSRGEGRAYEQYF
cdr3_nt: TGTGCCACCAGCAGAGGAGAAGGGAGGGCCTACGAGCAGTACTTC

v_call: TRBV18
d_call: NA
clone_size: NA
j_call: TRBJ2-1
cdr3_aa: CASSPGANEQFF
cdr3_nt: TGTGCCAGCTCACCAGGGGCCAATGAGCAGTTCTTC

v_call: TRBV30
d_call: NA
clone_size: NA
j_call: TRBJ1-5
cdr3_aa: CAWSGPGQARDVSNQPQHF
cdr3_nt: TGTGCCTGGAGTGGCCCGGGACAAGCGCGTGATGTGAGCAATCAGCCCCAGCATTTT